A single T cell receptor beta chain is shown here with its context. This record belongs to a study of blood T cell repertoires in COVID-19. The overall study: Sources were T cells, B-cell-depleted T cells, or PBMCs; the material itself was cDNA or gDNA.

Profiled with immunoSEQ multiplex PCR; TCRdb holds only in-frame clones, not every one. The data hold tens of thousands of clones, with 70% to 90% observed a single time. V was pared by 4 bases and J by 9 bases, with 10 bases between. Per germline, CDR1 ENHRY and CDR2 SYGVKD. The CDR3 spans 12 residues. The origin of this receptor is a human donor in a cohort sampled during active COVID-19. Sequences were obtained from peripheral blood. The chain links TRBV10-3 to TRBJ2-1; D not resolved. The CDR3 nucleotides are TGTGCCATCAGTGTCAGAACGGGTGAGCAGTTCTTC. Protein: CAISVRTGEQFF.